The source of this T cell receptor (beta chain) is a study of yellow fever vaccine responses in identical twins. Whole-study findings and limits: Vaccine-induced T cell responses in twins were reportedly observed to appear partly convergent, partly personalized.

TCRdb fed the RT-PCR reads into MiXCR, producing one record per CDR3 protein. The sample records tens of thousands of distinct CDR3 sequences, about 63% being singletons. As for this clonotype: Its antigen remains unknown.

Trimming cost V 5 bases and J 2 bases; bases outside gene matches: 9. This CDR3 contains 15 residues. Germline V gives CDR1 SNHLY, CDR2 FYNNEI. This rearrangement joins TRBV2 to TRBJ2-7; 7 bases line up with TRBD2. Source: T cells from blood (PBMCs), unsorted or a sorted subset (not recorded which), taken before or after yellow fever vaccination (not recorded which). This clonotype was sampled from a woman aged 18-35 years who received the yellow fever vaccine. CDR3 in amino acids: CASSSASGATYEQYF. The DNA of the CDR3 is TGTGCCAGCAGTTCCGCCAGCGGGGCCACCTACGAGCAGTACTTC.